This paragraph reports one T cell receptor beta chain. The antigen is undetermined. V shed 4 bases, J shed 8 bases, and the junction held 7 bases outside the gene matches. This CDR3 comprises 14 residues. The germline CDR1 and CDR2 sequences are WNHNN and SYGVQD (reference sequence). Amplification used 60 Vbeta primers and 13 Jbeta primers. As processed by the authors: In a later analysis, 8.5 million to 14 million of 60 million to 80 million unique beta chains occurred in at least two donors. Repertoires were generated with immunoSEQ multiplex PCR, while TCRdb's copy carries only in-frame clones and drops some. V, J and clone size reflect that table, while D and trimming were determined from the DNA. The sample has around 150,000 clones; 70% to 80% are singletons. These data belong to a study of cytomegalovirus exposure and HLA in healthy donors. General study points: Later work associated roughly 17,000 TCR beta sequences with HLA alleles at 0.05 false discovery rate. From TCR beta sequences, most subjects' HLA-A and HLA-B alleles were reportedly predicted accurately. The study recorded 150 to 200 TCR beta chains that were cytomegalovirus-associated.

The chain couples TRBV10-1 to TRBJ2-2; 7 positions match TRBD2. The TCR originated in a man aged 45-65 years in good health and CMV-seropositive. Sequenced material: PBMCs. The CDR3 loop is CASSGGTTTGELFF. The CDR3 region has the DNA TGCGCCAGCAGTGGGGGGACTACTACTGGGGAGCTGTTTTTT.